This T cell receptor beta chain was captured by sequencing in a study of blood T cell repertoires in COVID-19. The table came from immunoSEQ multiplex PCR; TCRdb's copy has only in-frame clones and leaves some out. The sample lists over 350,000 clones, roughly 90% occurring once. Trimming cost V 5 bases and J 0 bases; bases outside gene matches: 9. The length of the CDR3 is 16 residues. Looked up from germline, CDR1 is MNHEY and CDR2 is SMNVEV (reference sequence). The specimen sequenced was peripheral blood. The chain uses TRBV27 and TRBJ1-2, with 7 nucleotides matching TRBD1. The TCR sequence derives from a woman younger than 45 with active or convalescent COVID-19. The CDR3 DNA is TGTGCCAGCAGTCCCTCGGGACAGATAACTAACTATGGCTACACCTTC. It translates to CASSPSGQITNYGYTF.